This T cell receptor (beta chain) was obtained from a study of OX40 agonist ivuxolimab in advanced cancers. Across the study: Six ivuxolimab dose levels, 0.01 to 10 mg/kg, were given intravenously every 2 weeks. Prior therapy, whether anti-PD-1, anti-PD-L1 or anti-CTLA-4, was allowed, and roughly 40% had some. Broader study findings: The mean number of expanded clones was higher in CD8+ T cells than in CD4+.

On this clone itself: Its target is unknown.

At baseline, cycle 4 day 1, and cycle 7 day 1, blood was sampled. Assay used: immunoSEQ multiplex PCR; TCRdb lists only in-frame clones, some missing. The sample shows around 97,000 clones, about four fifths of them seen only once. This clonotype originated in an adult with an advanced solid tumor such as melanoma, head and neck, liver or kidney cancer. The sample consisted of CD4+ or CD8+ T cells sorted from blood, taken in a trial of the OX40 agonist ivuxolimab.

In nucleotides, the CDR3 is TGTGCCAGCTCACCACCCGTGGTGAACACTGAAGCTTTCTTT. This gives the protein CASSPPVVNTEAFF. V and J are TRBV18 and TRBJ1-1; D is uncertain. Trimming pared 0 bases from V and 0 bases from J, leaving 5 bases between. The CDR3 is 14 amino acids. Per germline, CDR1 KGHSH and CDR2 LQKENI.